Shown below are 3 T cell receptor beta chains from a single sample sequenced in a study of T cell responses to AZD1222 COVID-19 vaccine. Here immunoSEQ multiplex PCR was the method, and the copy in TCRdb shows in-frame clones only, minus some. The sample has about 140,000 clones; about 89% are singletons. This material consisted of peripheral blood, taken 28 days after the second dose of the MenACWY control vaccine. These receptors all stem from an adult who received the MenACWY meningococcal vaccine as a control.

This chain joins TRBV29-1 and TRBJ2-5; 9 bases line up with TRBD2. V gave up 4 bases and J gave up 5 bases; unmatched junction bases: 5. The germline CDR1 and CDR2 sequences are SQVTM and ANQGSEA. This CDR3 is built from 13 residues. This CDR3 is CSVAASGEETQYF. In nucleotides, the CDR3 is TGCAGCGTTGCCGCTAGCGGGGAGGAGACCCAGTACTTC. Using reference TRBV29-1 and TRBJ2-5 for the parts outside the CDR3, the full variable domain is SAVISQKPSRDICQRGTSLTIQCQVDSQVTMMFWYRQQPGQSLTLIATANQGSEATYESGFVIDKFPISRPNLTFSTLTVSNMSPEDSSIYLCSVAASGEETQYFGPGTRLLVL.

The rearrangement uses TRBV19 and TRBJ1-3; a possible D gene is TRBD1 (5 bases). Germline CDR1 LNHDA, CDR2 SQIVND (reference sequence). Trimming pared 10 bases from V and 0 bases from J, leaving 16 bases between. The CDR3 is 15 residues long. The CDR3: CAIPGPRGSGNTIYF. The DNA for the CDR3 is TGTGCCATTCCGGGACCGCGTGGCTCTGGAAACACCATATATTTT.

V gene TRBV19 combines with J gene TRBJ1-2; 7 bases are a match to TRBD1. V shed 7 bases and J 3 bases; nucleotides not matched to a gene: 11. CDR3 size: 15 residues. CDR1 is LNHDA, CDR2 SQIVND, per germline (reference sequence). CDR3: CASTSSTGSHYGYTF. The CDR3 DNA reads TGTGCCAGTACCTCATCGACAGGGTCGCACTATGGCTACACCTTC.